Listed below are T cell receptor beta chains from one sample, sequenced in a study of T cell responses to AZD1222 COVID-19 vaccine. TCRdb's table, derived via immunoSEQ multiplex PCR, lists solely in-frame clones and lacks some. The data hold some 85,000 clones, with 87% observed a single time. The sample was peripheral blood, taken on day 0 of AZD1222 vaccination. The origin of the receptors is an adult in good health. The CDR3 runs from the conserved cysteine through the conserved F or W. The D gene is left open where the match is weak. Some rows have no size entry. The others give once, few or many, or a class for an expanded clone.

clone_size: once
v_call: TRBV2
j_call: TRBJ1-5
d_call: .
cdr3_aa: CASRLDINQPQHF
cdr3_nt: TGTGCCAGCCGCTTGGACATCAATCAGCCCCAGCATTTT

clone_size: .
v_call: TRBV3-1/TRBV3-2
j_call: TRBJ1-1
d_call: .
cdr3_aa: CASSPQKDTPANTEAFF
cdr3_nt: TGTGCCAGCAGCCCGCAGAAGGACACACCAGCCAACACTGAAGCTTTCTTT

clone_size: .
v_call: TRBV5-4
j_call: TRBJ1-2
d_call: .
cdr3_aa: CASSSQGNYGYTF
cdr3_nt: TGTGCCAGCAGCTCTCAGGGGAACTATGGCTACACCTTC

clone_size: .
v_call: TRBV9
j_call: TRBJ2-7
d_call: TRBD2
cdr3_aa: CASSAGTSAYEQYF
cdr3_nt: TGTGCCAGCAGCGCCGGGACTAGCGCTTACGAGCAGTACTTC

clone_size: .
v_call: TRBV7-2
j_call: TRBJ2-5
d_call: TRBD2
cdr3_aa: CASSPGSGRAFGKETQYF
cdr3_nt: TGTGCCAGCAGCCCAGGGAGCGGGAGGGCCTTTGGGAAAGAGACCCAGTACTTC

clone_size: .
v_call: TRBV6-5
j_call: TRBJ1-1
d_call: .
cdr3_aa: CASRFSSGGTEAFF
cdr3_nt: TGTGCCAGCAGATTTAGCAGTGGGGGGACTGAAGCTTTCTTT

clone_size: .
v_call: TRBV10-1
j_call: TRBJ2-7
d_call: .
cdr3_aa: CANGRKFYEQYF
cdr3_nt: TGCGCCAATGGTAGGAAATTCTACGAGCAGTACTTC

clone_size: .
v_call: TRBV10-3
j_call: TRBJ2-7
d_call: .
cdr3_aa: CAIEAQDGYEQYF
cdr3_nt: TGTGCCATCGAGGCCCAGGACGGCTACGAGCAGTACTTC

clone_size: few
v_call: TRBV18
j_call: TRBJ1-5
d_call: .
cdr3_aa: CASSPPGAQGQPQHF
cdr3_nt: TGTGCCAGCTCACCACCGGGGGCGCAGGGTCAGCCCCAGCATTTT

clone_size: .
v_call: TRBV5-4
j_call: TRBJ2-1
d_call: TRBD2
cdr3_aa: CASSFKRGYYNEQFF
cdr3_nt: TGTGCCAGCAGCTTCAAGCGGGGCTACTACAATGAGCAGTTCTTC

clone_size: .
v_call: TRBV10-3
j_call: TRBJ1-6
d_call: .
cdr3_aa: CAIRGDTSYNSPLHF
cdr3_nt: TGTGCCATCAGGGGGGACACCTCCTATAATTCACCCCTCCACTTT

clone_size: .
v_call: TRBV4-2
j_call: TRBJ1-2
d_call: .
cdr3_aa: CASSQTVDGYTF
cdr3_nt: TGTGCCAGCAGCCAGACAGTCGATGGCTACACCTTC

clone_size: .
v_call: TRBV6-4
j_call: TRBJ2-3
d_call: TRBD2
cdr3_aa: CASSELAGGTTDTQYF
cdr3_nt: TGTGCCAGCAGTGAGTTAGCGGGAGGGACCACAGATACGCAGTATTTT

clone_size: once
v_call: TRBV11-2
j_call: TRBJ1-5
d_call: TRBD1
cdr3_aa: CASSLKGGAQPQHF
cdr3_nt: TGTGCCAGCAGCTTAAAAGGGGGCGCTCAGCCCCAGCATTTT

clone_size: .
v_call: TRBV5-6
j_call: TRBJ2-1
d_call: TRBD2
cdr3_aa: CASSLEGLAGGVEQFF
cdr3_nt: TGTGCCAGCAGCCTGGAGGGGTTAGCGGGAGGGGTTGAGCAGTTCTTC

clone_size: .
v_call: TRBV19
j_call: TRBJ2-5
d_call: TRBD2
cdr3_aa: CASSITGGRDQETQYF
cdr3_nt: TGTGCCAGTAGTATAACGGGAGGGAGGGACCAAGAGACCCAGTACTTC

clone_size: .
v_call: TRBV9
j_call: TRBJ2-3
d_call: TRBD2
cdr3_aa: CASSATSGVPDTQYF
cdr3_nt: TGTGCCAGCAGCGCCACTAGCGGGGTCCCAGATACGCAGTATTTT

clone_size: .
v_call: TRBV5-5
j_call: TRBJ1-3
d_call: TRBD1
cdr3_aa: CASSLGTGTGENTIYF
cdr3_nt: TGTGCCAGCAGCTTGGGCACCGGGACAGGGGAAAACACCATATATTTT

clone_size: .
v_call: TRBV28
j_call: TRBJ1-5
d_call: .
cdr3_aa: CASSDTVNDSNQPQHF
cdr3_nt: TGTGCCAGCAGTGACACGGTCAATGATAGCAATCAGCCCCAGCATTTT

clone_size: .
v_call: TRBV6-5
j_call: TRBJ2-7
d_call: .
cdr3_aa: CASSLSSYEQYF
cdr3_nt: TGTGCCAGCAGCTTGAGCTCCTACGAGCAGTACTTC

clone_size: .
v_call: TRBV7-2
j_call: TRBJ2-2
d_call: .
cdr3_aa: CASSLVQGGDGELFF
cdr3_nt: TGTGCCAGCAGCTTAGTCCAGGGTGGAGACGGGGAGCTGTTTTTT

clone_size: .
v_call: TRBV11-3
j_call: TRBJ2-1
d_call: .
cdr3_aa: CASSLFLQGSQFF
cdr3_nt: TGTGCCAGCAGCTTATTTCTTCAGGGATCGCAGTTCTTC

clone_size: .
v_call: TRBV10-3
j_call: TRBJ2-3
d_call: TRBD2
cdr3_aa: CAINSGSRDTQYF
cdr3_nt: TGTGCCATCAATAGCGGGAGCAGAGATACGCAGTATTTT

clone_size: .
v_call: TRBV7-2
j_call: TRBJ2-3
d_call: TRBD2
cdr3_aa: CASSTGLAGRDTQYF
cdr3_nt: TGTGCCAGCAGCACAGGACTAGCGGGACGGGATACGCAGTATTTT

clone_size: once
v_call: TRBV28
j_call: TRBJ1-4
d_call: TRBD1
cdr3_aa: CASSFSGQGRLWTNEKLFF
cdr3_nt: TGTGCCAGCAGTTTCTCTGGACAGGGAAGGTTATGGACTAATGAAAAACTGTTTTTT